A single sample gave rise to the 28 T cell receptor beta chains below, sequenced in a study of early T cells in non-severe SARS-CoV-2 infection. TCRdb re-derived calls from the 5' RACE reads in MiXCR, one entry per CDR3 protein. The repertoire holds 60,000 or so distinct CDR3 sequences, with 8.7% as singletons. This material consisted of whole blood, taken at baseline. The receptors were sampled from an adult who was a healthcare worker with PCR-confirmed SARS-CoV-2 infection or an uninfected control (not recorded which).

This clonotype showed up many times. The CDR3, as DNA: TGTGCCAGCAGCCCCCCGGGACAGGGGGCGTTCGACACTGAAGCTTTCTTT. This translates into CASSPPGQGAFDTEAFF. V and J are TRBV11-2 and TRBJ1-1, with 12 bases that match TRBD1. CDR1 is SGHAT, CDR2 FQNNGV, per germline. CDR3 size: 17 residues. Trimming removed 5 bases from V and 3 bases from J; junction bases left unmatched: 10.

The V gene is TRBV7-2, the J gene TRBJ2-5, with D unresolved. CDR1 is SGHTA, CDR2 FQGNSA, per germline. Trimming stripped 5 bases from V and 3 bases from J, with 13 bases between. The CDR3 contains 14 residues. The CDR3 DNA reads TGTGCCAGCAGCCTCCTCCGGGCGAAAGAGACCCAGTACTTC. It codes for CASSLLRAKETQYF. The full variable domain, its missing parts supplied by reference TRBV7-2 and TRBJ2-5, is GAGVSQSPSNKVTEKGKDVELRCDPISGHTALYWYRQSLGQGLEFLIYFQGNSAPDKSGLPSDRFSAERTGGSVSTLTIQRTQQEDSAVYLCASSLLRAKETQYFGPGTRLLVL.

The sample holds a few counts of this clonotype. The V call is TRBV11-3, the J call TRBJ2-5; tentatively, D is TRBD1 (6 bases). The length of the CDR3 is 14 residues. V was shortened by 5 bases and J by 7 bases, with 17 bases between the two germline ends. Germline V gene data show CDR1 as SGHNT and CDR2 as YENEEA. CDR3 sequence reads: CASSHAGDLGTQYF. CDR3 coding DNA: TGTGCCAGCAGCCACGCAGGGGATCTCGGGACCCAGTACTTC.

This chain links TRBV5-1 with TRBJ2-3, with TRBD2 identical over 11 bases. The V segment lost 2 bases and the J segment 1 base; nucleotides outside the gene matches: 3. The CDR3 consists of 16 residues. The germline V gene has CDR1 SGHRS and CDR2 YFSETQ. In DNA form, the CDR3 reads TGCGCCAGCAGCTTCCTAGCGGGAGGCGGCACAGATACGCAGTATTTT. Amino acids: CASSFLAGGGTDTQYF.

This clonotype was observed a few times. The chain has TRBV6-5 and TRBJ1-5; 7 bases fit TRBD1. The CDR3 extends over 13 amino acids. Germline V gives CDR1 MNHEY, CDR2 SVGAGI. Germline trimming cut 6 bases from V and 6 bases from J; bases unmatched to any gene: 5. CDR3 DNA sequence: TGTGCCAGCAGAACAGGGGCAACTCAGCCCCAGCATTTT. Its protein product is CASRTGATQPQHF.

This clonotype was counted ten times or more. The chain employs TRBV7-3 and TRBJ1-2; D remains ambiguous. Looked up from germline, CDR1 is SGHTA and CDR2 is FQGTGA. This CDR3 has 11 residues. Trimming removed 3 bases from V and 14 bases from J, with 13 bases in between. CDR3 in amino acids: CASSLGGAPTF. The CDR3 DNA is TGTGCCAGCAGCTTGGGTGGAGCGCCTACCTTC.

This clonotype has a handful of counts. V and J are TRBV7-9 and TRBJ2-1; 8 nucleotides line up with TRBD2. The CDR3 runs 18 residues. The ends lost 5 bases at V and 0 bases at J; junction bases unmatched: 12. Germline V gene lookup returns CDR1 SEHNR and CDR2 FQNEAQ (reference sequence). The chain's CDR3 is CASSPKTGTSVSYNEQFF. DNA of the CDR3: TGTGCCAGCAGCCCAAAGACCGGGACTAGTGTCTCCTACAATGAGCAGTTCTTC.

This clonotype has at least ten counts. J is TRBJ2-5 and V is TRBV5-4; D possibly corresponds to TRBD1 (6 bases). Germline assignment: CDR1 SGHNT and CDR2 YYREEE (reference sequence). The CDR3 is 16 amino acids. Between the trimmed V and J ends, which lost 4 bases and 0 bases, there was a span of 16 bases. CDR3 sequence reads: CASSVTGMGYQETQYF. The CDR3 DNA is TGTGCCAGCAGCGTAACAGGGATGGGCTACCAAGAGACCCAGTACTTC.

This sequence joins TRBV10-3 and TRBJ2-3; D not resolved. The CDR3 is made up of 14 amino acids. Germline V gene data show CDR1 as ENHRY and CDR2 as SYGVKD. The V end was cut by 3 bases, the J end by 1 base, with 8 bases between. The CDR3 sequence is CAISDSVGTDTQYF. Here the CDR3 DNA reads TGTGCCATCAGTGACTCCGTGGGCACAGATACGCAGTATTTT.

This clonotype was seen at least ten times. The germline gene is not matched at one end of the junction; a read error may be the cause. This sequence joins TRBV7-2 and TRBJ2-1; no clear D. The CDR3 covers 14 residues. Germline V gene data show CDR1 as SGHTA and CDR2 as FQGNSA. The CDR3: CASSLESRYDEQFF. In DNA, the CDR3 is TGTGCCAGCAGCTTAGAGTCCCGCTACGATGAGCAGTTCTTC.

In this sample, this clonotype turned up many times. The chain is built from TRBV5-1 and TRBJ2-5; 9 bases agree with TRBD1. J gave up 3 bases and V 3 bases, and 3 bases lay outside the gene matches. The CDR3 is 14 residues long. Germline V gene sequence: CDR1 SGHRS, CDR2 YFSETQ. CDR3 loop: CASSSWTGEETQYF. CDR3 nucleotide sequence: TGCGCCAGCAGCTCTTGGACAGGGGAAGAGACCCAGTACTTC.

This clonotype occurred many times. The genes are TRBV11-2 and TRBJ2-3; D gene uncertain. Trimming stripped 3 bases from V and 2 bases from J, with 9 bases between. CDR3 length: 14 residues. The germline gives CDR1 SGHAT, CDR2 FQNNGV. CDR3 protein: CASSLRIHTDTQYF. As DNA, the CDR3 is TGTGCCAGCAGCTTGCGGATTCACACAGATACGCAGTATTTT.

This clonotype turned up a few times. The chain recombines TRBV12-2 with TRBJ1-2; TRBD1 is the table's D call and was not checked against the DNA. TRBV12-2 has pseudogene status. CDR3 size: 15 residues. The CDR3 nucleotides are TGTGCAAGTCGCTTCGCACAGGGACCGGCCTATGGCTACACCTTC. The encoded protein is CASRFAQGPAYGYTF.

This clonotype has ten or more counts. The CDR3 DNA follows: TGTGCCAGCAGTTACCAGGGGAGGCGAAATGAGCAGTTCTTC. It is translated as CASSYQGRRNEQFF. The chain joins TRBV6-5 to TRBJ2-1, with D perhaps matching TRBD1 or TRBD2 (6 bases each). The germline V gene encodes CDR1 MNHEY and CDR2 SVGAGI. The CDR3 consists of 14 residues. V was clipped by 2 bases and J by 7 bases, with 12 bases between them.

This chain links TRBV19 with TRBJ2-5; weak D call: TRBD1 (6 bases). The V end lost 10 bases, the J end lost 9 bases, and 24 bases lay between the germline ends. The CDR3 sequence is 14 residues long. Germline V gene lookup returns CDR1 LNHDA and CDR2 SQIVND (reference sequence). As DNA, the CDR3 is TGTGCCACCAACCCAGGGACACATAGTAGGGCCCAGTACTTC. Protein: CATNPGTHSRAQYF.

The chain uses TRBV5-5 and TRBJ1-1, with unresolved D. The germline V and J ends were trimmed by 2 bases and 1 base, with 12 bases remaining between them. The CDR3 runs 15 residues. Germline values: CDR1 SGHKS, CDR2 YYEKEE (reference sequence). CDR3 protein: CASSLPITANTEAFF. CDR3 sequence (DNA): TGTGCCAGCAGCTTACCGATAACAGCGAACACTGAAGCTTTCTTT.

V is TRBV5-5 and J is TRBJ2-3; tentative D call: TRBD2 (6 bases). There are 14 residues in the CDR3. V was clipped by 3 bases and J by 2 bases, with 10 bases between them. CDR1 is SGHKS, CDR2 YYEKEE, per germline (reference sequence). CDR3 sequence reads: CASSWGGNTDTQYF. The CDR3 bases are TGTGCCAGCAGCTGGGGAGGAAACACAGATACGCAGTATTTT.

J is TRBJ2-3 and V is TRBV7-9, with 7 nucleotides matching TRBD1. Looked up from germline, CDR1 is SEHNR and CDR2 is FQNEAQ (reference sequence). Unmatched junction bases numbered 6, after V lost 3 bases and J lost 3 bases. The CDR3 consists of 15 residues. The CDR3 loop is CASSFARGPTDTQYF. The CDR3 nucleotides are TGTGCCAGCAGCTTTGCGAGGGGGCCGACAGATACGCAGTATTTT.

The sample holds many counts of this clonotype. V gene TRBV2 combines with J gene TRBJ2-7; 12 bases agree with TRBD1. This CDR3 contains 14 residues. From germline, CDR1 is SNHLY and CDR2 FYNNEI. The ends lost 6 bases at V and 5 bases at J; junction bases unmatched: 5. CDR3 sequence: CASSGTGGVNEQYF. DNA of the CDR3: TGTGCCAGCAGCGGGACAGGGGGCGTCAACGAGCAGTACTTC.

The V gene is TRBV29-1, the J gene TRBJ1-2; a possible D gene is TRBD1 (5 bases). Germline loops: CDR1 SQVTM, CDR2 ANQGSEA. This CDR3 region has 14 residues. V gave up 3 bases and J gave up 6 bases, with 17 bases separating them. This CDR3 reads CSVERGPTLDGYTF. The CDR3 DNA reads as TGCAGCGTTGAGAGGGGCCCTACCCTGGATGGCTACACCTTC.

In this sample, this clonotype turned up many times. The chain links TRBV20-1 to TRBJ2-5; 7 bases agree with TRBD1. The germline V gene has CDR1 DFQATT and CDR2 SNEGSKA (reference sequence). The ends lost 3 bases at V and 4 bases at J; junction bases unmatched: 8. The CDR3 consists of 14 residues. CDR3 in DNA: TGCAGTGCTAGGGAATCAGGGGGACCAGAGACCCAGTACTTC. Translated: CSARESGGPETQYF.

This chain's CDR3 is CSAHRSGDVAFF. The CDR3 DNA sequence: TGCAGCGCCCACAGGTCCGGCGATGTAGCTTTCTTT. The genes are TRBV29-1 and TRBJ1-1; a possible D gene is TRBD1 (5 bases). V was pared by 7 bases and J by 10 bases, with 19 bases between. CDR1 is SQVTM, CDR2 ANQGSEA, per germline. CDR3 length equals 12 residues.

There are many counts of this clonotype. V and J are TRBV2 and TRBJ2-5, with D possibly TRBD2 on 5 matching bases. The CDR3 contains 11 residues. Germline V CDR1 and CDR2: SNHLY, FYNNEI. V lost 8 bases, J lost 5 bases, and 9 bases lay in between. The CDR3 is CASSQRETQYF. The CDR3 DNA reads TGTGCCAGCTCCCAGCGGGAGACCCAGTACTTC.

The CDR3 sequence is CASSEYPARIYGYTF. The CDR3 DNA follows: TGCGCCAGCAGTGAGTACCCCGCGAGGATTTATGGCTACACCTTC. The chain employs TRBV10-2 and TRBJ1-2; D unresolved. Deletions cut 1 base from V and 5 bases from J, with 14 bases between. CDR3 length: 15 amino acids. Germline assignment: CDR1 WSHSY and CDR2 SAAADI.

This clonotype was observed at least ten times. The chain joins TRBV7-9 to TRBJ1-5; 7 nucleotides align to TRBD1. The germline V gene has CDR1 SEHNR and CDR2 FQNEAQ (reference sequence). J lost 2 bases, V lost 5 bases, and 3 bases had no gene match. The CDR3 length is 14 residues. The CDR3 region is CASSQGQGNQPQHF. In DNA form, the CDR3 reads TGTGCCAGCAGCCAAGGACAGGGCAATCAGCCCCAGCATTTT.

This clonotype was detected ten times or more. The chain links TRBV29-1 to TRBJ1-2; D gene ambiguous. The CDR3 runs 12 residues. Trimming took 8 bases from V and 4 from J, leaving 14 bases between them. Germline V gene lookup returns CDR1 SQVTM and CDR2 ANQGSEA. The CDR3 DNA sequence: TGCAGCACTCTCGACACTACCTATGGCTACACCTTC. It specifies CSTLDTTYGYTF.

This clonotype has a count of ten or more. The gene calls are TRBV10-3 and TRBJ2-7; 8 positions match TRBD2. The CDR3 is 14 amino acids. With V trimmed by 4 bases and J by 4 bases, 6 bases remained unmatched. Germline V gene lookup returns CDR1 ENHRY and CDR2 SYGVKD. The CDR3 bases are TGTGCCATCAGTGTGGTGGGACTAGGTTACGAGCAGTACTTC. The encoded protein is CAISVVGLGYEQYF.

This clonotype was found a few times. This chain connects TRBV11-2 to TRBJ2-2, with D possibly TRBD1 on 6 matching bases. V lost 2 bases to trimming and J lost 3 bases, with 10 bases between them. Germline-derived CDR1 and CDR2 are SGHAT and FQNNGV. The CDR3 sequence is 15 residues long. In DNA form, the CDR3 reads TGTGCCAGCAGCTTAATGGACAGTCACACCGGGGAGCTGTTTTTT. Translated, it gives CASSLMDSHTGELFF.